This TCR beta chain was sequenced for a study of shared clonotypes between healthy human individuals. Study as a whole: CD8 memory received one plate per donor, CD8 naive two, CD4 memory three and CD4 naive three.

In the original workflow: Junction-only sequences produced by ImmunoSEQ had no quality scores, so filtering differed. Sequencing was performed with immunoSEQ multiplex PCR; in TCRdb, only in-frame clones are kept and a portion is missing. V and J calls plus clone size are reproduced from that table; the DNA served to infer D and trimming. The sample consists of under 650,000 clones, 90% to 97% of them appearing once. A note on this clone: What it binds is not known.

General study points: On the whole, naive subsets had larger estimated richness than memory subsets had.

The CDR3 loop spans 16 amino acids. Germline V gene data show CDR1 as SGHTA and CDR2 as FQGNSA. The J segment lost 5 bases and the V segment lost 1 base, leaving 5 bases of the junction unmatched. The source material was naive CD4+ T cells sorted from blood. Subset here: CD45RA+ positively selected. This clonotype originated in a woman in her 30s in good health. This sequence joins TRBV7-2 and TRBJ2-7; TRBD2 agrees at 13 bases. The CDR3 DNA follows: TGTGCCAGCAGCTTAGATCTGGGACTAGCGGGACACGAGCAGTACTTC. It specifies CASSLDLGLAGHEQYF. Supplemented by reference TRBV7-2 and TRBJ2-7, the full variable domain reads GAGVSQSPSNKVTEKGKDVELRCDPISGHTALYWYRQSLGQGLEFLIYFQGNSAPDKSGLPSDRFSAERTGGSVSTLTIQRTQQEDSAVYLCASSLDLGLAGHEQYFGPGTRLTVT.